Listed here are 10 T cell receptor beta chains from one sample, sequenced in a study of T-cell reconstitution after alpha-beta-depleted transplantation in children. As it was prepared, the TCRbeta library received unique molecular identifiers. Each CDR3 protein is one row after TCRdb ran MiXCR on the PCR reads. The table has around 370,000 distinct CDR3 sequences, around a tenth seen once. Sample: PBMCs from the stem cell graft donor, taken from the stem cell graft. These receptors all come from a human donor who donated a stem cell graft to a child with acute lymphoblastic leukemia.

V gene TRBV20-1 combines with J gene TRBJ2-7; D could derive from TRBD1 or TRBD2 (5 bases each). The CDR3 is made up of 13 amino acids. Germline V gene data show CDR1 as DFQATT and CDR2 as SNEGSKA (reference sequence). Trimming removed 2 bases at V and 9 bases at J, with 17 bases between. The CDR3: CSARKGPPERQYF. The CDR3, as DNA: TGCAGTGCTAGAAAGGGACCCCCAGAACGGCAGTACTTC.

The chain recombines TRBV20-1 with TRBJ2-7, with 7 bases that match TRBD2. This CDR3 is built from 14 residues. Germline V gene lookup returns CDR1 DFQATT and CDR2 SNEGSKA (reference sequence). With V trimmed by 2 bases and J by 5 bases, 9 bases remained unmatched. CDR3 in amino acids: CSARRRGKGHEQYF. The CDR3 coding sequence is TGCAGTGCTAGAAGGCGGGGGAAGGGCCACGAGCAGTACTTC.

The table lists this clonotype with many counts. The V gene is TRBV10-3, the J gene TRBJ2-1; 14 bases map to TRBD2. Germline lookup yields CDR1 ENHRY and CDR2 SYGVKD. Losses at the gene ends were 2 bases for V and 10 bases for J; bases not matched to a gene: 7. CDR3 length: 16 residues. CDR3 bases: TGTGCCATCAGTGAGGGACTAGCGGGAGGAGGCTGGGAGCAGTTCTTC. It translates to CAISEGLAGGGWEQFF.

This chain links TRBV7-3 with TRBJ2-3; weak D call: TRBD1 (5 bases). The J call may be in error: the DNA end matches TRBJ1-5 better. Germline V gene lookup returns CDR1 SGHTA and CDR2 FQGTGA. This CDR3 spans 14 amino acids. CDR3 coding DNA: TGTGCCAGCAGCTTCGGGACTAGCGCAGATACGCAGCATTTT. It translates to CASSFGTSADTQHF.

This sequence joins TRBV27 and TRBJ2-1; D possibly corresponds to TRBD2 (5 bases). V was cut by 3 bases and J by 2 bases, with 14 bases left in between. Germline V gene sequence: CDR1 MNHEY, CDR2 SMNVEV (reference sequence). The CDR3 has 16 residues. The CDR3 region has the DNA TGTGCCAGCAGTTTGGGGTCGGGGTTCACCTACAATGAGCAGTTCTTC. Amino acid sequence: CASSLGSGFTYNEQFF.

The chain uses TRBV12-3 or TRBV12-4 and TRBJ2-7; 14 bases are a match to TRBD2. Unmatched junction bases numbered 4, after V lost 5 bases and J lost 1 base. The CDR3 covers 16 residues. This CDR3 is CASSPRTSGRSYEQYF. The CDR3 nucleotides read TGTGCCAGCAGTCCCCGGACTAGCGGGAGGTCCTACGAGCAGTACTTC.

This clonotype was seen many times. This sequence joins TRBV5-1 and TRBJ2-3, with 11 bases that match TRBD2. The V segment lost 4 bases and the J segment 4 bases; nucleotides outside the gene matches: 5. The V gene's germline CDR1 is SGHRS and CDR2 YFSETQ. The CDR3 runs 15 residues. Here the CDR3 reads CASSHSGRAADTQYF. The CDR3 bases are TGCGCCAGCAGCCATAGCGGGAGGGCCGCAGATACGCAGTATTTT. The complete variable domain, with remaining parts taken from reference TRBV5-1 and TRBJ2-3, reads KAGVTQTPRYLIKTRGQQVTLSCSPISGHRSVSWYQQTPGQGLQFLFEYFSETQRNKGNFPGRFSGRQFSNSRSEMNVSTLELGDSALYLCASSHSGRAADTQYFGPGTRLTVL.

J is TRBJ2-3 and V is TRBV7-2, with TRBD1 as a possible D gene (6 bases). Germline loops: CDR1 SGHTA, CDR2 FQGNSA. The V end was cut by 3 bases, the J end by 0 bases, with 13 bases between. The CDR3 runs 16 residues. For the CDR3, the DNA is TGTGCCAGCAGCTTGGGGGCGTTTACTAGCACAGATACGCAGTATTTT. It is translated as CASSLGAFTSTDTQYF.

This clonotype was seen ten or more times. The chain joins TRBV4-3 to TRBJ2-5; D not resolved. Per germline, CDR1 LGHNA and CDR2 YSLEER. This CDR3 has 15 amino acids. The germline V and J ends were trimmed by 1 base and 0 bases, with 9 bases remaining between them. The CDR3 sequence is CASSQGLKDQETQYF. CDR3 nucleotide sequence: TGCGCCAGCAGCCAAGGATTGAAGGACCAAGAGACCCAGTACTTC.

The CDR3 region is CASSFRGGGTEAFF. CDR3 bases: TGTGCCAGCAGTTTCAGGGGGGGCGGTACTGAAGCTTTCTTT. The genes are TRBV12-3 or TRBV12-4 and TRBJ1-1; TRBD1 agrees at 7 bases. J lost 5 bases, V lost 3 bases, and 6 bases had no gene match. The CDR3 is made up of 14 amino acids.